This record concerns one T cell receptor beta chain sequence. V was clipped by 2 bases and J by 4 bases, with 8 bases between them. The CDR3 spans 13 residues. Germline CDR1 is SGHAT and CDR2 is FQDESV (reference sequence). In the authors' methods: Researchers report that nucleated cell counts were estimated from reference gene primer amplification. Data came from immunoSEQ multiplex PCR; TCRdb stores just in-frame clones and leaves some out. V and J calls and clone size come straight from that table; D and trimming were deduced from the DNA. Among more than 70,000 clones listed, about 86% were seen once. These data are taken from a study of blood T cell repertoires in COVID-19. Across the study: Nucleic acid was either cDNA or gDNA, and it came from T cells, B-cell-depleted T cells, or PBMCs.

The sequencing input was peripheral blood. This receptor was taken from a woman older than 75 with acute or convalescent COVID-19. The rearrangement uses TRBV11-1 and TRBJ1-1; D is possibly TRBD1 (6 bases). The CDR3 coding sequence is TGTGCCAGCAGCTTACAGGGGTTCACTGAAGCTTTCTTT. It codes for CASSLQGFTEAFF.